Listed below are T cell receptor beta chains from one sample, sequenced in a study of blood T cell repertoires in COVID-19. Here immunoSEQ multiplex PCR was the method, and the copy in TCRdb shows in-frame clones only, minus some. The sample holds about 380,000 clones, around 92% seen once. Sequencing input: peripheral blood. The receptors were sampled from a man between 40 and 49 years old with acute or convalescent COVID-19. Both conserved end residues are part of each CDR3. A D gene is named only where the DNA matches it firmly.

cdr3_aa	v_call	d_call	j_call
CASSEYGRFFEAFF	TRBV25-1	NA	TRBJ1-1
CASSETGGGQPQHF	TRBV2	TRBD1	TRBJ1-5
CASSPGQNTEAFF	TRBV7-9	NA	TRBJ1-1
CASSQEYRGSNYGYTF	TRBV4-3	NA	TRBJ1-2
CASTGTPPQTQYF	TRBV2	NA	TRBJ2-5
CASSSPTRRTGELFF	TRBV11-2	NA	TRBJ2-2
CAISRGGRTDTQYF	TRBV10-3	TRBD1	TRBJ2-3
CASSPRASVTDTQYF	TRBV7-8	NA	TRBJ2-3
CASSIGSLNEKLFF	TRBV27	NA	TRBJ1-4
CSVEEFRTGTGNTIYF	TRBV29-1	TRBD1	TRBJ1-3
CASSVAAGDLYEQYF	TRBV28	TRBD2	TRBJ2-7
CASGTGTRGPGELFF	TRBV4-3	TRBD2	TRBJ2-2
CASSSPTGANYGYTF	TRBV7-2	NA	TRBJ1-2
CASSLSSPAIQEKLFF	TRBV7-2	NA	TRBJ1-4
CAWSEGDSSNEQYF	TRBV30	TRBD1	TRBJ2-7
CASREDRDVYEQYF	TRBV11-2	TRBD1	TRBJ2-7
CASLIDAGATGELFF	TRBV6-5	NA	TRBJ2-2